There are a few counts of the clone carrying this T cell receptor beta chain. No antigen is known for it. CDR3 length: 13 amino acids. Germline V lookup: CDR1 MNHNY, CDR2 SVGAGI (reference sequence). V dropped 4 bases and J dropped 3 bases, with 7 bases sitting between them. MiXCR was run by TCRdb on the reads, yielding one entry per CDR3 protein. Of approximately 120,000 distinct CDR3 sequences in the sample, under 30% were seen once. The data were taken from a study of T cell repertoires in cytomegalovirus infection. Study-level background: Recently identified HLA-C-restricted CMV epitopes were among the peptides used. It was the public TCR beta signatures that indicated both CMV infection and matching HLA type.

Study outcomes and limitations: Totalled public TCR beta family frequency picked out people who carried CMV plus the relevant HLA. The study found HLA-C-restricted CMV-specific TCR beta clonotypes dominating the ex vivo response.

The receptor was isolated from a human donor in good health (CMV status not recorded). Some clones in this sample may be carry-over from other donors' samples. J is TRBJ1-5 and V is TRBV6-6; D is possibly TRBD1 (5 bases). The sequencing used CD8+ T cells from cultured PBMCs, collected from culture after CMV antigen stimulation. For the CDR3, the DNA is TGTGCCAGCAGTTCAGGGTTCAATCAGCCCCAGCATTTT. This translates into CASSSGFNQPQHF.